This TCR beta chain was recovered during a study of blood T cell repertoires in COVID-19. A word on this clone: At one end the junction does not follow the germline gene, possibly because of a read error.

Clones were sequenced by immunoSEQ multiplex PCR, and TCRdb holds only the in-frame ones, with some missing. The data contain 250,000 to 300,000 clones, roughly nine tenths of them singletons. Germline V gene lookup returns CDR1 SGHTA and CDR2 FQGNSA. The CDR3 extends over 11 amino acids. The sample consisted of peripheral blood. The receptor's source is a man aged 45-65 years with acute or convalescent COVID-19. The J gene is TRBJ1-2, the V gene TRBV7-2; D uncertain. CDR3 coding DNA: TGTGCCAGCAGCCTTGCGGCCATGTCGTACTTC. This sequence encodes CASSLAAMSYF.